The rows below give T cell receptor beta chains drawn from one sample of a study of T cell responses to AZD1222 COVID-19 vaccine. This table comes from immunoSEQ multiplex PCR, and its TCRdb copy is limited to in-frame clones, with some not included. Altogether about 40,000 clones are present, over 70% being singletons, with the ten largest covering 15% to 20%. The sample consisted of peripheral blood, taken 28 days after the second AZD1222 dose. All receptors come from an adult who received the AZD1222 COVID-19 vaccine. Both conserved end residues are trimmed from each CDR3. For some rows the clone size is stated as once, few or many, or as a class when expanded; others skip it.

clone_size v_call cdr3_aa
NA TRBV11-3 ASSSSGGAYEQY
NA TRBV15 ATSDPGYGEQY
NA TRBV5-5 ASSLVETGELF
NA TRBV28 ASSPHQTSGTYEQY
NA TRBV20-1 SASSGGQETQY
NA TRBV6-5 ASSYEGRYNEQY
NA TRBV7-9 ASSLASGTWEQY
NA TRBV6-5 ASSSGTTVAGELF
NA TRBV18 ASSPEGLAAF
NA TRBV5-5 ASSLGPDRPQH
few TRBV3-1/TRBV3-2 ASSLMGQETQY
NA TRBV27 ASSLNRKGNEQF
NA TRBV10-3 AITQNRASNTGELF
NA TRBV21-1 ASSKSGRVYTEAF
NA TRBV9 ASSEAASGGVSGELF
few TRBV29-1 SIPGSGNTIY
NA TRBV6-5 ASSSRIVQPQH
NA TRBV7-2 ASSPRLAGGSLTGELF
NA TRBV2 ASSDGGMVDEQF
NA TRBV5-1 ASSLAGQGAGDTQY
NA TRBV7-8 ASSFLQSGGSDEQY
NA TRBV5-5 ASSISGGLGTEAF
NA TRBV2 ASSLEGAVNEQY
NA TRBV10-3 AISGTGKMNTEAF
once TRBV28 ASSLARGEAF
NA TRBV5-1 ASSSIAGASGELF
NA TRBV11-2 ASSRNARGAGLDTQY
medium-sized TRBV6-1 ASSYSGVGNTIY
few TRBV28 ASSLPVTGGGGNTIY
NA TRBV2 ASSEHRGKNSPLH
NA TRBV27 ASRLDRGSVGYT
few TRBV3-1/TRBV3-2 ASSQDRGGPQH
NA TRBV2 ASSYYRGRREQF